This section outlines one T cell receptor (beta chain) sequence together with its context. Its antigen is not known. In the ViraFEST assay, antigen-specific CD4+ clonotypes were identified by expansion after peptide-pool stimulation. Culture lasted under 13 days before CD4+ T cell isolation. Participants were given two doses of BNT162b2 or mRNA-1273 vaccine. These data originate in a study of vaccination effects on CD4 cells after COVID-19. The CDR3 has 16 amino acids. The V gene's germline CDR1 is SGHNT and CDR2 YYREEE (reference sequence). V gave up 0 bases and J gave up 1 base, with 13 bases separating them. Produced via immunoSEQ multiplex PCR; TCRdb's table is partial and in-frame only. This repertoire shows fewer than 40,000 clones, approximately 84% found once; its top ten account for about 2%.

The sample in question was CD4+ T cells from PBMCs cultured with HCoV-NL63 spike peptides, obtained after COVID-19 vaccination. This rearrangement joins TRBV5-4 to TRBJ2-5, with D perhaps TRBD2 (7 bases). The clonotype comes from a human donor who received a COVID-19 vaccine. Some clones in this sample may be carry-over from other donors' samples. The CDR3 sequence: CASSLGRGGGQETQYF. CDR3 nucleotide sequence: TGTGCCAGCAGCTTGGGGCGGGGAGGGGGCCAAGAGACCCAGTACTTC.